Below are 30 T cell receptor beta chains sequenced from a single sample in a study of beta chain features in type 1 diabetes. Expressed TCRB transcripts were sequenced because the isolated RNA had all been reverse transcribed beforehand. Repertoires were generated with immunoSEQ multiplex PCR, while TCRdb's copy carries only in-frame clones and drops some. The sample holds more than 550,000 clones, around 15% seen once. Findings and caveats of the study: Within each of all four CD4+ subsets, Type 1 diabetes patients had TCRB CDR3s that were moderately but significantly shorter.

For these receptors, no antigen is known. The sequenced sample was naive CD4+ T cells from blood. These TCRs come from a man between 18 and 29 years old with type 1 diabetes.

This clone was observed a handful of times. Other DNA sequences in the sample encode the same CDR3. This chain links TRBV11-2 with TRBJ2-3; D is unclear. This CDR3 comprises 13 residues. V shed 1 base and J shed 3 bases, with 5 bases lying between them. The germline gives CDR1 SGHAT, CDR2 FQNNGV. The CDR3 DNA follows: TGTGCCAGCAGCTTAGCCGGGACAGATACGCAGTATTTT. Its translation is CASSLAGTDTQYF.

In nucleotides, the CDR3 is TGCGCCAGCAGCTTGGACAGTTCTAACTATGGCTACACCTTC. Its protein is CASSLDSSNYGYTF. V and J are TRBV5-1 and TRBJ1-2; D is uncertain. Germline V lookup: CDR1 SGHRS, CDR2 YFSETQ. Trimming removed 0 bases at V and 0 bases at J, with 6 bases between. The CDR3 covers 14 residues.

The chain is built from TRBV25-1 and TRBJ1-1, with D perhaps TRBD1 (6 bases). The CDR3 has 14 amino acids. Between the trimmed V and J ends, which lost 1 base and 1 base, there was a span of 7 bases. Germline V lookup: CDR1 MGHDK, CDR2 SYGVNS. The CDR3 here is CASSELQGNTEAFF. The CDR3, as DNA: TGTGCCAGCAGTGAATTACAGGGGAACACTGAAGCTTTCTTT. The variable domain in full, with the rest retrieved from reference TRBV25-1 and TRBJ1-1, is EADIYQTPRYLVIGTGKKITLECSQTMGHDKMYWYQQDPGMELHLIHYSYGVNSTEKGDLSSESTVSRIRTEHFPLTLESARPSHTSQYLCASSELQGNTEAFFGQGTRLTVV.

About this clone itself: This sample also contains other DNA sequences that code for the same CDR3. The chain links TRBV5-1 to TRBJ1-3, with no clear D. Germline values: CDR1 SGHRS, CDR2 YFSETQ. The CDR3 runs 14 residues. Trimming removed 0 bases from V and 0 bases from J, with 4 bases in between. Here the CDR3 reads CASSLEGSGNTIYF. CDR3 DNA sequence: TGCGCCAGCAGCTTGGAGGGCTCTGGAAACACCATATATTTT.

The rearrangement joins TRBV6-5 to TRBJ1-2, with D uncertain. Germline lookup yields CDR1 MNHEY and CDR2 SVGAGI. The CDR3 is 13 residues long. The V and J ends lost 0 bases and 4 bases respectively, with 6 bases between them. This CDR3 reads CASSYSVRYGYTF. The DNA for the CDR3 is TGTGCCAGCAGTTACTCGGTGCGCTATGGCTACACCTTC.

The chain couples TRBV7-9 to TRBJ1-5; D gene uncertain. Germline assignment: CDR1 SEHNR and CDR2 FQNEAQ (reference sequence). The ends were cut back, 1 base at V and 7 bases at J, with 8 bases in the middle. This CDR3 has 13 amino acids. CDR3: CASSLEEYQPQHF. DNA of the CDR3: TGTGCCAGCAGCTTAGAGGAATACCAGCCCCAGCATTTT.

This clone appeared a few times. The chain combines TRBV7-9 with TRBJ1-1; no clear D. Germline V gene data show CDR1 as SEHNR and CDR2 as FQNEAQ (reference sequence). V was shortened by 8 bases and J by 1 base, with 8 bases between the two germline ends. The CDR3 sequence is 12 residues long. This CDR3 reads CASLRRNTEAFF. CDR3 coding DNA: TGTGCCAGCCTCAGAAGGAACACTGAAGCTTTCTTT.

This clone was counted a few times. The gene calls are TRBV9 and TRBJ2-3; D may be TRBD2 (6 bases). In germline, CDR1 is SGDLS, CDR2 YYNGEE. The V gene lost 2 bases and the J gene lost 3 bases, with 13 bases spanning the gap. The CDR3 is 15 residues long. The CDR3 DNA follows: TGTGCCAGCAGCGTTGGCGGGACCCGGACAGATACGCAGTATTTT. Translated, it gives CASSVGGTRTDTQYF.

J is TRBJ2-7 and V is TRBV28, with D hard to call. This CDR3 is 12 amino acids long. Germline lookup yields CDR1 MDHEN and CDR2 SYDVKM. V was cut by 7 bases and J by 3 bases, with 10 bases left in between. In DNA form, the CDR3 reads TGTGCCAGCATCGCGGATAGCTACGAGCAGTACTTC. Translation gives CASIADSYEQYF.

The chain carries TRBV6-6 and TRBJ2-3, with D unresolved. Germline values: CDR1 MNHNY, CDR2 SVGAGI (reference sequence). This CDR3 spans 13 amino acids. Between the trimmed V and J ends, which lost 0 bases and 6 bases, there was a span of 7 bases. As DNA, the CDR3 is TGTGCCAGCAGTTACTCCGGGCGCGATACGCAGTATTTT. It encodes CASSYSGRDTQYF.

A few counts support this clone. This chain uses TRBV30 with TRBJ1-1; 7 bases match TRBD1. With V trimmed by 2 bases and J by 11 bases, 11 bases remained unmatched. In germline, CDR1 is GTSNPN, CDR2 SVGIG (reference sequence). The CDR3 consists of 13 residues. This CDR3 reads CAWSTQGIQTAFF. CDR3 sequence (DNA): TGTGCCTGGAGTACACAGGGGATACAGACGGCTTTCTTT.

This clone was picked up a small number of times. This chain links TRBV7-2 with TRBJ1-2; 7 nucleotides line up with TRBD1. The CDR3 totals 15 residues. V trimming: 5 bases; J trimming: 6 bases; junction bases outside the gene matches: 12. Germline V CDR1 and CDR2: SGHTA, FQGNSA. CDR3 sequence (DNA): TGTGCCAGCAGCCACCCTCGACAGGGATTGAATGGCTACACCTTC. Translation: CASSHPRQGLNGYTF.

This clone was detected only a few times. This chain connects TRBV4-1 to TRBJ2-1; 12 nucleotides agree with TRBD2. The CDR3 covers 18 residues. The germline CDR1 and CDR2 sequences are MGHRA and YSYEKL. The junction had 9 bases not matched to a gene; V was cut back by 0 bases and J by 6 bases. Written as DNA, the CDR3 is TGCGCCAGCAGCCAAGAAACCCTAGCGGGAGGGCCCGCCAATGAGCAGTTCTTC. Protein sequence: CASSQETLAGGPANEQFF.

For the CDR3, the DNA is TGTGCCACCCTCCTGTCGGGGACGGCAGATACGCAGTATTTT. Its protein is CATLLSGTADTQYF. The V gene is TRBV10-3, the J gene TRBJ2-3; D tentatively fits TRBD1 or TRBD2 (5 bases each). Germline assignment: CDR1 ENHRY and CDR2 SYGVKD. The CDR3 is 14 residues long. V lost 10 bases and J 4 bases, leaving 18 bases between the germline ends.

This clone showed up just a few times. V usage is TRBV6-1 and J usage is TRBJ2-7, with 11 positions matching TRBD2. The V gene end was trimmed by 10 bases and the J gene end by 2 bases; junction bases not matched to a gene: 10. The CDR3 contains 15 residues. CDR1 and CDR2 from the germline V gene are MNHNS and SASEGT. The CDR3 DNA is TGTGCCACCGGGGATCGGACTAGCGGGCCCTACGAGCAGTACTTC. Amino acid sequence: CATGDRTSGPYEQYF.

This clone was counted a few times. The rearrangement joins TRBV2 to TRBJ2-7; perhaps D is TRBD1 or TRBD2 (5 bases each). This CDR3 comprises 16 residues. V was clipped by 6 bases and J by 3 bases, with 21 bases between them. Per germline, CDR1 SNHLY and CDR2 FYNNEI. The CDR3 loop reads CASSPGTDSSNYEQYF. As DNA, the CDR3 is TGTGCCAGCAGCCCAGGGACCGACTCTAGTAACTACGAGCAGTACTTC.

This clone was detected once. The chain is built from TRBV15 and TRBJ1-2; D might be TRBD1 (6 bases). This CDR3 contains 12 residues. The V and J ends lost 0 bases and 13 bases respectively, with 12 bases between them. Looked up from germline, CDR1 is LNHNV and CDR2 is YYDKDF (reference sequence). CDR3 region: CATSRDGQGSTF. DNA of the CDR3: TGTGCCACCAGCAGAGATGGTCAGGGGAGCACCTTC.

The gene calls are TRBV18 and TRBJ2-3; 8 bases line up with TRBD1. This CDR3 spans 13 amino acids. V was pared by 6 bases and J by 4 bases, with 3 bases of the junction left unmatched. Germline-derived CDR1 and CDR2 are KGHSH and LQKENI. CDR3 sequence reads: CASSPTGADTQYF. In nucleotides, the CDR3 is TGTGCCAGCTCCCCGACAGGGGCAGATACGCAGTATTTT.

The chain couples TRBV19 to TRBJ2-2; perhaps TRBD2 as D (6 bases). The length of the CDR3 is 14 residues. With 7 bases removed from V and 7 bases from J, the gap between germline ends came to 16 bases. CDR1 and CDR2 (germline): LNHDA, SQIVND (reference sequence). This CDR3 reads CASNLAERYGELFF. The CDR3 DNA reads TGTGCCAGTAACTTAGCGGAGAGGTACGGGGAGCTGTTTTTT.

This clone has more than one count but fewer than ten. The J gene is TRBJ2-5, the V gene TRBV7-3; TRBD2 might be the D (7 bases). Germline V gene sequence: CDR1 SGHTA, CDR2 FQGTGA. V was trimmed by 5 bases and J by 5 bases, leaving 21 bases between them. The CDR3 sequence is 16 residues long. CDR3 in DNA: TGTGCCAGCAGCATAGTTGGCGGGGGCGCCCGGGAGACCCAGTACTTC. Protein product: CASSIVGGGARETQYF.

The sample holds a few counts of this clone. This chain joins TRBV6-5 and TRBJ1-1, with 8 bases lining up with TRBD1. The V gene's germline CDR1 is MNHEY and CDR2 SVGAGI. Trimming took 5 bases from V and 5 from J; bases not matched to a gene: 7. The CDR3 is made up of 14 amino acids. CDR3 in DNA: TGTGCCAGCAGTCCCGGGACAGGTGGGACTGAAGCTTTCTTT. This codes for CASSPGTGGTEAFF.

This chain's CDR3 is CASGHPNTEAFF. The CDR3 nucleotides read TGTGCCAGCGGACATCCGAACACTGAAGCTTTCTTT. The chain couples TRBV7-2 to TRBJ1-1, with TRBD1 as a possible D gene (5 bases). V was cut by 8 bases and J by 1 base, with 8 bases left in between. The CDR3 consists of 12 residues. Per germline, CDR1 SGHTA and CDR2 FQGNSA. Variable domain in full (rest from reference TRBV7-2 and TRBJ1-1): GAGVSQSPSNKVTEKGKDVELRCDPISGHTALYWYRQSLGQGLEFLIYFQGNSAPDKSGLPSDRFSAERTGGSVSTLTIQRTQQEDSAVYLCASGHPNTEAFFGQGTRLTVV.

This clone was detected only a few times. This rearrangement joins TRBV28 to TRBJ2-7; D gene ambiguous. Trimming shortened V by 6 bases and J by 0 bases, and 18 bases separated the two germline ends. CDR3 length: 16 amino acids. Germline lookup yields CDR1 MDHEN and CDR2 SYDVKM. Here the CDR3 DNA reads TGTGCCAGCAGCCTATCCGGCTCCGTCTCCTCCTACGAGCAGTACTTC. Translating gives CASSLSGSVSSYEQYF. Full variable domain (remainder filled in from reference TRBV28 and TRBJ2-7): DVKVTQSSRYLVKRTGEKVFLECVQDMDHENMFWYRQDPGLGLRLIYFSYDVKMKEKGDIPEGYSVSREKKERFSLILESASTNQTSMYLCASSLSGSVSSYEQYFGPGTRLTVT.

This chain uses TRBV11-2 with TRBJ2-1, with 8 bases that match TRBD2. The CDR3 covers 15 residues. V shed 0 bases, J shed 8 bases, and the junction held 6 bases outside the gene matches. Germline V gene sequence: CDR1 SGHAT, CDR2 FQNNGV. CDR3: CASSLEGGTRDEQFF. CDR3 nucleotide sequence: TGTGCCAGCAGCTTAGAGGGCGGGACTAGGGATGAGCAGTTCTTC.

The chain recombines TRBV6-5 with TRBJ2-2; D gene uncertain. Trimming took off 1 base at V and 7 bases at J, with 10 bases between the two ends. This CDR3 is built from 14 residues. Germline V gene sequence: CDR1 MNHEY, CDR2 SVGAGI. CDR3 in DNA: TGTGCCAGCAGTTACTTGAGAACCGGCGGGGAGCTGTTTTTT. Its protein is CASSYLRTGGELFF.

This clone has a handful of counts. J is TRBJ2-1 and V is TRBV11-2; 15 nucleotides align to TRBD2. The CDR3 runs to 16 residues. The V segment lost 5 bases and the J segment 7 bases; nucleotides outside the gene matches: 6. Looked up from germline, CDR1 is SGHAT and CDR2 is FQNNGV. As DNA, the CDR3 is TGTGCCAGCAGCCCAGGGACTAGCGGGAGGAGGAATGAGCAGTTCTTC. It translates to CASSPGTSGRRNEQFF. Combining the CDR3 with reference TRBV11-2 and TRBJ2-1 gives the whole variable domain EAGVAQSPRYKIIEKRQSVAFWCNPISGHATLYWYQQILGQGPKLLIQFQNNGVVDDSQLPKDRFSAERLKGVDSTLKIQPAKLEDSAVYLCASSPGTSGRRNEQFFGPGTRLTVL.

The DNA for the CDR3 is TGTGCCTGGAGTGTAAGGGTAGCTAGTGCTGGGTCCTACGAGCAGTACTTC. Protein product: CAWSVRVASAGSYEQYF. This chain uses TRBV30 with TRBJ2-7; D gene ambiguous. CDR3 length equals 17 residues. The ends were cut back, 0 bases at V and 1 base at J, with 19 bases in the middle. Germline-derived CDR1 and CDR2 are GTSNPN and SVGIG (reference sequence). Full variable domain (rest looked up from reference TRBV30 and TRBJ2-7): SQTIHQWPATLVQPVGSPLSLECTVEGTSNPNLYWYRQAAGRGLQLLFYSVGIGQISSEVPQNLSASRPQDRQFILSSKKLLLSDSGFYLCAWSVRVASAGSYEQYFGPGTRLTVT.

Details on this clone: Germline and junction disagree at one end, which may indicate a read error. The genes are TRBV25-1 and TRBJ2-6; 8 bases align to TRBD1. CDR1 and CDR2 from the germline V gene are MGHDK and SYGVNS. CDR3 length: 17 amino acids. CDR3 amino acids: CARSAHEQGAGANVLTF. The CDR3 region has the DNA TGTGCCCGCAGTGCTCACGAACAGGGGGCTGGGGCCAACGTCCTGACTTTC.

The DNA for the CDR3 is TGTGCCAGCAGCTCATACCACAGGGGGCGCGGAGGCTACACCTTC. It yields the protein CASSSYHRGRGGYTF. This rearrangement joins TRBV11-2 to TRBJ1-2; 9 bases map to TRBD1. This CDR3 has 15 residues. CDR1 and CDR2 from the germline V gene are SGHAT and FQNNGV. After removal of 4 bases from V and 8 bases from J, the junction contained 11 bases not matched to a gene.

The rearrangement uses TRBV29-1 and TRBJ1-2, with TRBD1 identical over 11 bases. The germline CDR1 and CDR2 sequences are SQVTM and ANQGSEA. The CDR3 is 13 residues long. The V segment lost 6 bases and the J segment 7 bases; nucleotides outside the gene matches: 7. CDR3 residues: CSVGQGARSGYTF. For the CDR3, the DNA is TGCAGCGTCGGACAGGGGGCAAGGTCTGGCTACACCTTC.